The source of this T cell receptor beta chain is a study of cytomegalovirus exposure and HLA in healthy donors. Study outcomes and limitations: Reports showed the classifier diagnosing cytomegalovirus status with high specificity and sensitivity.

Clones were sequenced by immunoSEQ multiplex PCR, and TCRdb holds only the in-frame ones, with some missing. This sample has some 330,000 clones, with more than 80% found just once. This CDR3 has 12 amino acids. Germline V gene data show CDR1 as SGHDT and CDR2 as YYEEEE. V lost 4 bases to trimming and J lost 0 bases, with 4 bases between them. Of note for this clone: Its target is not known. The same CDR3 is also encoded by other DNA sequences in this sample.

The rearrangement links TRBV5-6 to TRBJ2-5; no clear D gene. The receptor was isolated from a woman aged 18-29 years in good health and CMV-seronegative. The source material was PBMCs. The CDR3 DNA reads as TGTGCCAGCAGCCCCGACCAAGAGACCCAGTACTTC. Amino acids: CASSPDQETQYF.